These 17 T cell receptor beta chains originate from one sample sequenced in a study of cytomegalovirus exposure and HLA in healthy donors. The PCR was carried out with 60 Vbeta primers and 13 Jbeta primers. The assay was immunoSEQ multiplex PCR, and TCRdb's table has in-frame clones only and misses some. The sample lists 150,000 to 200,000 clones; over 70% were seen once. The sample consisted of PBMCs. The receptor set was obtained from a male donor in good health and CMV-seronegative.

The chain couples TRBV14 to TRBJ2-7; tentatively, D is TRBD2 (5 bases). CDR3 length: 16 residues. V lost 1 base and J lost 5, with 18 bases in between. Germline CDR1 reads SGHDN; CDR2 reads FVKESK. The CDR3 DNA follows: TGTGCCAGCAGCCAAGTGACGGGGTTTCGTGCGCACGAGCAGTACTTC. As protein: CASSQVTGFRAHEQYF.

This clone was counted a few times. The chain joins TRBV27 to TRBJ2-7; D is unresolved. V was clipped by 6 bases and J by 0 bases, with 15 bases between them. The CDR3 is made up of 15 amino acids. Germline assignment: CDR1 MNHEY and CDR2 SMNVEV (reference sequence). CDR3 sequence (DNA): TGTGCCAGCAGCACCAGGTCAAGTCCCTCCTACGAGCAGTACTTC. As protein: CASSTRSSPSYEQYF.

This clone came up a few times. The V call is TRBV5-1, the J call TRBJ2-5; TRBD2 matches at 10 bases. The CDR3 sequence is 17 residues long. The J segment lost 5 bases and the V segment lost 3 bases, leaving 13 bases of the junction unmatched. The germline V gene encodes CDR1 SGHRS and CDR2 YFSETQ. The DNA of the CDR3 is TGCGCCAGCAGCTCCACTAGCGGGACCTCCTCTGGGGAGACCCAGTACTTC. Translated, it gives CASSSTSGTSSGETQYF.

The chain recombines TRBV7-2 with TRBJ1-2, with 8 bases lining up with TRBD1. V shed 3 bases, J shed 4 bases, and the junction held 7 bases outside the gene matches. Germline V CDR1 and CDR2: SGHTA, FQGNSA. The length of the CDR3 is 15 residues. The CDR3 sequence is CASSFEDRVSYGYTF. The CDR3 DNA follows: TGTGCCAGCAGCTTTGAGGACAGGGTTAGCTATGGCTACACCTTC.

This chain links TRBV15 with TRBJ2-7, with 9 bases that match TRBD1. The CDR3 has 13 amino acids. V lost 8 bases and J lost 5; bases outside the gene matches: 7. The germline gives CDR1 LNHNV, CDR2 YYDKDF (reference sequence). CDR3: CATSLRDRDEQYF. CDR3 nucleotide sequence: TGTGCCACCTCCTTGAGGGACAGGGACGAGCAGTACTTC.

The CDR3 nucleotides are TGTGCCAGCAGCCCGCGTACTAGCGGCAACTTCTACAATGAGCAGTTCTTC. Protein: CASSPRTSGNFYNEQFF. V is TRBV5-6 and J is TRBJ2-1; 8 nucleotides align to TRBD2. The CDR3 is made up of 17 amino acids. V was pared by 4 bases and J by 3 bases, with 12 bases of the junction left unmatched. Germline V gene lookup returns CDR1 SGHDT and CDR2 YYEEEE. The full variable domain, its missing parts supplied by reference TRBV5-6 and TRBJ2-1, is DAGVTQSPTHLIKTRGQQVTLRCSPKSGHDTVSWYQQALGQGPQFIFQYYEEEERQRGNFPDRFSGHQFPNYSSELNVNALLLGDSALYLCASSPRTSGNFYNEQFFGPGTRLTVL.

The chain combines TRBV13 with TRBJ2-1; TRBD2 matches 14 bases. Trimming cost V 3 bases and J 8 bases; bases outside gene matches: 3. The CDR3 spans 15 residues. Germline CDR1 is PRHDT and CDR2 is FYEKMQ (reference sequence). This chain's CDR3 is CASSLGLAGDHEQFF. CDR3 sequence (DNA): TGTGCCAGCAGCTTGGGACTAGCGGGAGACCATGAGCAGTTCTTC.

J is TRBJ2-6 and V is TRBV27; 8 nucleotides line up with TRBD2. This CDR3 spans 20 amino acids. V lost 5 bases, J lost 0 bases, and 15 bases stayed unmatched. The germline V gene encodes CDR1 MNHEY and CDR2 SMNVEV (reference sequence). The CDR3 reads CASSPRGGPISSSGANVLTF. The CDR3 region has the DNA TGTGCCAGCAGTCCCCGGGGGGGGCCGATCTCCTCCTCTGGGGCCAACGTCCTGACTTTC.

Worth noting for this clone: Relative to the germline gene, one junction end is altered; a read error may explain this. The rearrangement links TRBV2 to TRBJ2-3; 8 bases match TRBD1. Germline V gene lookup returns CDR1 SNHLY and CDR2 FYNNEI. The CDR3 extends over 15 amino acids. The CDR3 nucleotides read TGTGCCAGCAGCCCTAGGACAGGGCAGACAGATACACAGTATTTT. Its protein is CASSPRTGQTDTQYF.

The genes are TRBV2 and TRBJ1-6; no definite D call. This CDR3 is built from 16 residues. The ends were cut back, 2 bases at V and 7 bases at J, with 15 bases in the middle. The germline CDR1 and CDR2 sequences are SNHLY and FYNNEI. The CDR3 DNA reads as TGTGCCAGCAGTGAACTGGCCGTCTCGGGGAATTCACCCCTCCACTTT. Amino acids: CASSELAVSGNSPLHF. The variable domain in full, with the rest retrieved from reference TRBV2 and TRBJ1-6, is EPEVTQTPSHQVTQMGQEVILRCVPISNHLYFYWYRQILGQKVEFLVSFYNNEISEKSEIFDDQFSVERPDGSNFTLKIRSTKLEDSAMYFCASSELAVSGNSPLHFGNGTRLTVT.

The CDR3 here is CASSFQGTGYTEAFF. The CDR3 nucleotides read TGTGCCAGCAGTTTCCAGGGGACGGGGTACACTGAAGCTTTCTTT. The chain joins TRBV27 to TRBJ1-1, with D possibly being TRBD1 (6 bases). The CDR3 sequence is 15 residues long. The ends were cut back, 3 bases at V and 3 bases at J, with 14 bases in the middle. Looked up from germline, CDR1 is MNHEY and CDR2 is SMNVEV (reference sequence).

This clone was observed a single time. This rearrangement joins TRBV5-4 to TRBJ2-3; TRBD2 aligns across 8 bases. There are 16 residues in the CDR3. The germline gives CDR1 SGHNT, CDR2 YYREEE (reference sequence). The trim removed 3 bases at V and 2 bases at J, leaving 8 bases unmatched. The CDR3: CASSSPAGGTTDTQYF. The CDR3 DNA follows: TGTGCCAGCAGCTCCCCGGCGGGGGGCACCACAGATACGCAGTATTTT.

This chain links TRBV28 with TRBJ2-7; 10 bases line up with TRBD1. Trimming removed 6 bases from V and 3 bases from J; junction bases left unmatched: 8. Germline V gene sequence: CDR1 MDHEN, CDR2 SYDVKM. The CDR3 totals 15 residues. CDR3 nucleotides: TGTGCCAGCAGATCTTCCGGGACAGGGGACTACGAGCAGTACTTC. Its translation is CASRSSGTGDYEQYF.

This chain joins TRBV5-1 and TRBJ1-1, with D possibly being TRBD1 (5 bases). V lost 0 bases and J 5 bases, leaving 20 bases between the germline ends. CDR1 SGHRS and CDR2 YFSETQ come from the germline V gene. The CDR3 spans 17 residues. The DNA of the CDR3 is TGCGCCAGCAGCTTGGTACCGATCGGGGGATCGGGAACTGAAGCTTTCTTT. Its protein is CASSLVPIGGSGTEAFF.

This clone was observed a single time. The chain joins TRBV15 to TRBJ1-4, with TRBD1 identical over 7 bases. Looked up from germline, CDR1 is LNHNV and CDR2 is YYDKDF (reference sequence). The J segment lost 3 bases and the V segment lost 2 bases, leaving 3 bases of the junction unmatched. The CDR3 length is 15 residues. Here the CDR3 DNA reads TGTGCCACCAGCAGATACAGGGGCTCTAATGAAAAACTGTTTTTT. Its translation is CATSRYRGSNEKLFF.

The rearrangement uses TRBV9 and TRBJ2-3; the D is unclear. Germline CDR1 is SGDLS and CDR2 is YYNGEE. The germline V and J ends were trimmed by 7 bases and 2 bases, with 11 bases remaining between them. The CDR3 has 13 residues. The CDR3 DNA sequence: TGTGCCAGCTCTATGGTCGACACAGATACGCAGTATTTT. Translation gives CASSMVDTDTQYF.

V usage is TRBV2 and J usage is TRBJ1-4, with 8 bases lining up with TRBD1. In germline, CDR1 is SNHLY, CDR2 FYNNEI. The CDR3 has 14 residues. The ends lost 4 bases at V and 8 bases at J; junction bases unmatched: 6. This CDR3 is CASSAGRDREKLFF. Written as DNA, the CDR3 is TGTGCCAGCAGTGCGGGAAGGGACAGGGAAAAACTGTTTTTT. The whole variable domain, filled in from reference TRBV2 and TRBJ1-4, reads EPEVTQTPSHQVTQMGQEVILRCVPISNHLYFYWYRQILGQKVEFLVSFYNNEISEKSEIFDDQFSVERPDGSNFTLKIRSTKLEDSAMYFCASSAGRDREKLFFGSGTQLSVL.